These 25 T cell receptor beta chains originate from one sample sequenced in a study of cytomegalovirus exposure and HLA in healthy donors. The PCR used 60 Vbeta and 13 Jbeta primers. The protocol was immunoSEQ multiplex PCR, while the TCRdb copy is restricted to in-frame clones and leaves out a portion. The sample has fewer than 250,000 clones; around 82% are singletons. Input material: PBMCs. The origin of the receptors is a woman aged 25 to 39 in good health and CMV-seropositive.

The V and J genes are TRBV28 and TRBJ2-1; TRBD2 aligns across 7 bases. The CDR3 spans 16 residues. CDR1 and CDR2 from the germline V gene are MDHEN and SYDVKM. V lost 3 bases to trimming and J lost 1 base; unmatched junction nucleotides: 6. As DNA, the CDR3 is TGTGCCAGCAGTTTTGTACGCGGGAGTTCCTACAATGAGCAGTTCTTC. Protein product: CASSFVRGSSYNEQFF. Variable domain in full (rest from reference TRBV28 and TRBJ2-1): DVKVTQSSRYLVKRTGEKVFLECVQDMDHENMFWYRQDPGLGLRLIYFSYDVKMKEKGDIPEGYSVSREKKERFSLILESASTNQTSMYLCASSFVRGSSYNEQFFGPGTRLTVL.

V usage is TRBV7-9 and J usage is TRBJ2-5, with D perhaps matching TRBD2 (6 bases). V dropped 2 bases and J dropped 3 bases, with 13 bases sitting between them. The CDR3 sequence is 15 residues long. Germline-derived CDR1 and CDR2 are SEHNR and FQNEAQ (reference sequence). CDR3 loop: CASSLRDSRKETQYF. For the CDR3, the DNA is TGTGCCAGCAGCTTAAGGGACTCCAGAAAAGAGACCCAGTACTTC.

V and J are TRBV6-6 and TRBJ2-1, with 9 bases matching TRBD1. Germline V CDR1 and CDR2: MNHNY, SVGAGI (reference sequence). The V and J ends lost 5 bases and 15 bases, in that order; junction bases with no gene match: 5. The CDR3 sequence is 11 residues long. For the CDR3, the DNA is TGTGCCAGCAGTCCCGGGACAGGGTTGTTCTTC. It encodes CASSPGTGLFF.

This sequence joins TRBV19 and TRBJ2-1, with 7 nucleotides matching TRBD1. There are 15 residues in the CDR3. The trim removed 6 bases at V and 0 bases at J, leaving 5 bases unmatched. Germline V gene sequence: CDR1 LNHDA, CDR2 SQIVND (reference sequence). DNA of the CDR3: TGTGCCAGTAGCCTTCCAGGGGGCTCCTACAATGAGCAGTTCTTC. It is translated as CASSLPGGSYNEQFF.

The genes are TRBV5-1 and TRBJ2-7, with 7 nucleotides matching TRBD1. From germline, CDR1 is SGHRS and CDR2 YFSETQ. The trim removed 3 bases at V and 0 bases at J, leaving 3 bases unmatched. The CDR3 has 14 residues. The chain's CDR3 is CASSYGQDSYEQYF. CDR3 nucleotide sequence: TGCGCCAGCAGCTATGGACAGGACTCCTACGAGCAGTACTTC. The variable domain in full, with the rest retrieved from reference TRBV5-1 and TRBJ2-7, is KAGVTQTPRYLIKTRGQQVTLSCSPISGHRSVSWYQQTPGQGLQFLFEYFSETQRNKGNFPGRFSGRQFSNSRSEMNVSTLELGDSALYLCASSYGQDSYEQYFGPGTRLTVT.

The chain joins TRBV9 to TRBJ2-1; 8 positions agree with TRBD2. CDR3 length equals 16 residues. The germline V gene has CDR1 SGDLS and CDR2 YYNGEE. V dropped 0 bases and J dropped 3; count of bases not matched to a gene: 5. The CDR3 region is CASSVGLAGHYNEQFF. The DNA of the CDR3 is TGTGCCAGCAGCGTAGGGTTAGCGGGACACTACAATGAGCAGTTCTTC. The variable domain in full, with the rest retrieved from reference TRBV9 and TRBJ2-1, is DSGVTQTPKHLITATGQRVTLRCSPRSGDLSVYWYQQSLDQGLQFLIQYYNGEERAKGNILERFSAQQFPDLHSELNLSSLELGDSALYFCASSVGLAGHYNEQFFGPGTRLTVL.

The chain uses TRBV2 and TRBJ1-1; D is undetermined. CDR3 length: 14 amino acids. The germline CDR1 and CDR2 sequences are SNHLY and FYNNEI. Trimming took 0 bases from V and 4 from J, leaving 9 bases between them. In nucleotides, the CDR3 is TGTGCCAGCAGTGAAGCCCCCGGGATCACTGAAGCTTTCTTT. It encodes CASSEAPGITEAFF.

The CDR3: CASSLGLARNNEQFF. In nucleotides, the CDR3 is TGCGCCAGCAGCTTGGGACTAGCGCGAAACAATGAGCAGTTCTTC. The chain uses TRBV5-1 and TRBJ2-1; 8 nucleotides match TRBD2. Germline CDR1 reads SGHRS; CDR2 reads YFSETQ. The CDR3 runs to 15 residues. The ends lost 0 bases at V and 5 bases at J; junction bases unmatched: 4.

The V call is TRBV30, the J call TRBJ2-1; perhaps TRBD1 as D (5 bases). The V gene lost 0 bases and the J gene lost 8 bases, with 14 bases spanning the gap. Germline V gene lookup returns CDR1 GTSNPN and CDR2 SVGIG (reference sequence). This CDR3 region has 14 residues. The chain's CDR3 is CAWSVEQVGHEQFF. In DNA form, the CDR3 reads TGTGCCTGGAGTGTAGAACAGGTCGGCCATGAGCAGTTCTTC. Variable domain in full (rest from reference TRBV30 and TRBJ2-1): SQTIHQWPATLVQPVGSPLSLECTVEGTSNPNLYWYRQAAGRGLQLLFYSVGIGQISSEVPQNLSASRPQDRQFILSSKKLLLSDSGFYLCAWSVEQVGHEQFFGPGTRLTVL.

This clone was counted between two and nine times. The chain recombines TRBV19 with TRBJ1-5; D is ambiguous. The germline V and J ends were trimmed by 1 base and 0 bases, with 7 bases remaining between them. This CDR3 spans 15 amino acids. The germline gives CDR1 LNHDA, CDR2 SQIVND (reference sequence). As DNA, the CDR3 is TGTGCCAGTAGTATAGCCCCCTATAGCAATCAGCCCCAGCATTTT. It yields the protein CASSIAPYSNQPQHF.

This clone was found once. The rearrangement joins TRBV27 to TRBJ1-2; maybe TRBD1 (5 bases). CDR1 is MNHEY, CDR2 SMNVEV, per germline (reference sequence). This CDR3 is built from 13 residues. V lost 10 bases and J lost 2, with 14 bases in between. The DNA of the CDR3 is TGTGCCACCAGGATATCAGGGAACTATGGCTACACCTTC. Translating gives CATRISGNYGYTF.

The chain couples TRBV28 to TRBJ2-7, with 9 bases matching TRBD1. The CDR3 is 15 amino acids. The V segment lost 5 bases and the J segment 3 bases; nucleotides outside the gene matches: 8. CDR1 is MDHEN and CDR2 is SYDVKM in the germline V gene. CDR3 sequence reads: CASSPITGQGYEQYF. The CDR3 nucleotides read TGTGCCAGCAGTCCCATTACGGGACAGGGCTACGAGCAGTACTTC.

This clone was seen a single time. V and J are TRBV28 and TRBJ2-1; tentatively, D is TRBD2 (5 bases). CDR3 length: 13 amino acids. V shed 2 bases and J shed 8 bases, with 10 bases lying between them. Germline CDR1 and CDR2: MDHEN and SYDVKM. In nucleotides, the CDR3 is TGTGCCAGCAGTTTAAGTGTTAGCGATGAGCAGTTCTTC. It encodes CASSLSVSDEQFF.

CDR3 residues: CARSSWQGYSYEQYF. CDR3 in DNA: TGTGCCAGAAGCTCGTGGCAGGGATATTCCTACGAGCAGTACTTC. The V call is TRBV5-3, the J call TRBJ2-7; maybe TRBD1 (5 bases). TRBV5-3 qualifies as an ORF whose function is uncertain. V shed 3 bases and J shed 1 base, with 14 bases lying between them. CDR3 size: 15 residues.

This clone was seen only a few times. The chain carries TRBV5-1 and TRBJ2-2; 9 bases are a match to TRBD1. This CDR3 comprises 16 residues. Unmatched junction bases numbered 5, after V lost 0 bases and J lost 5 bases. Germline values: CDR1 SGHRS, CDR2 YFSETQ. Here the CDR3 DNA reads TGCGCCAGCAGCTTGGCGGGACAGGGCCGGACCGGGGAGCTGTTTTTT. Its translation: CASSLAGQGRTGELFF.

This clone came up once. V and J are TRBV21-1 and TRBJ2-1; the tabulated D call, TRBD2, remains unverified against the DNA. TRBV21-1 is assigned pseudogene status. This CDR3 contains 15 residues. The CDR3 loop is CASSKTGAGADEQFF. CDR3 sequence (DNA): TGTGCCAGCAGCAAAACTGGGGCGGGAGCAGATGAGCAGTTCTTC.

The rearrangement links TRBV19 to TRBJ2-7, with a possible D match to TRBD1 (5 bases). Trimming cost V 5 bases and J 5 bases, with 10 bases left between them. CDR1 is LNHDA, CDR2 SQIVND, per germline (reference sequence). The CDR3 length is 12 residues. CDR3 in DNA: TGTGCCAGTAGTCTAACAGGTGACGAGCAGTACTTC. As protein: CASSLTGDEQYF.

The rearrangement uses TRBV7-3 and TRBJ2-1; 13 bases are a match to TRBD2. The CDR3 spans 16 residues. The V gene's germline CDR1 is SGHTA and CDR2 FQGTGA. V lost 5 bases, J lost 5 bases, and 6 bases stayed unmatched. CDR3 loop: CASSARGLAGNNEQFF. DNA of the CDR3: TGTGCCAGCAGCGCAAGGGGACTAGCGGGGAACAATGAGCAGTTCTTC.

The chain links TRBV11-2 to TRBJ1-1; 7 bases fit TRBD1. CDR1 is SGHAT, CDR2 FQNNGV, per germline. Trimming removed 1 base from V and 4 bases from J; junction bases left unmatched: 3. The CDR3 length is 14 residues. The CDR3 is CASSLGWTGTEAFF. CDR3 bases: TGTGCCAGCAGCTTAGGTTGGACAGGCACTGAAGCTTTCTTT.

This clone was picked up one time. CDR3 loop: CASSGARGTEAFF. The CDR3 DNA reads as TGTGCCAGCAGCGGGGCGCGGGGCACTGAAGCTTTCTTT. V and J are TRBV28 and TRBJ1-1; D might be TRBD1 (5 bases). The CDR3 is 13 residues long. The V and J ends lost 6 bases and 4 bases respectively, with 12 bases between them. Per germline, CDR1 MDHEN and CDR2 SYDVKM.

The genes are TRBV5-1 and TRBJ1-3, with a weak D call TRBD1 (5 bases). V lost 3 bases and J 4 bases, leaving 17 bases between the germline ends. The CDR3 length is 16 residues. Germline loops: CDR1 SGHRS, CDR2 YFSETQ. Here the CDR3 DNA reads TGCGCCAGCAGCTCGATGGTGGGGGGATCAGGAAACACCATATATTTT. Translated, it gives CASSSMVGGSGNTIYF.

V and J are TRBV6-5 and TRBJ1-1; possible D gene TRBD1, 6 bases. Germline CDR1 MNHEY, CDR2 SVGAGI. Trimming pared 6 bases from V and 3 bases from J, leaving 17 bases between. The CDR3 is 15 amino acids. CDR3 region: CASRQKTDRDTEAFF. Written as DNA, the CDR3 is TGTGCCAGCAGGCAGAAAACGGACAGAGACACTGAAGCTTTCTTT.

The count of this clone is one. The CDR3 nucleotides are TGTGCCAGCAGTGACGCCGTGGGACAGAAGTACTTC. Translating gives CASSDAVGQKYF. The J gene is TRBJ2-7, the V gene TRBV6-4; 7 bases map to TRBD1. Germline lookup yields CDR1 MRHNA and CDR2 SNTAGT. The CDR3 has 12 residues. V trimming: 2 bases; J trimming: 11 bases; junction bases outside the gene matches: 6.

The chain recombines TRBV28 with TRBJ1-1, with 8 bases aligning to TRBD1. CDR1 is MDHEN, CDR2 SYDVKM, per germline. Trimming removed 5 bases from V and 1 base from J; junction bases left unmatched: 9. This CDR3 spans 16 amino acids. As DNA, the CDR3 is TGTGCCAGCAGTGAAACAGGGGGGGTTACGAACACTGAAGCTTTCTTT. Amino acids: CASSETGGVTNTEAFF.

In its sample, this clone was seen a few times. The J gene is TRBJ2-5, the V gene TRBV25-1; the D is unclear. Germline CDR1 and CDR2: MGHDK and SYGVNS. The germline V and J ends were trimmed by 5 bases and 2 bases, with 3 bases remaining between them. The CDR3 extends over 11 amino acids. The CDR3 here is CASSTQETQYF. The CDR3 DNA sequence: TGTGCCAGCAGTACTCAAGAGACCCAGTACTTC.